This entry is about one TCR beta chain. Its antigen remains unknown. The source of the sample is a study of cytomegalovirus exposure and HLA in healthy donors. Broader study findings: An assumption of roughly uniform sequencing depth across donors underlay the presence/absence analyses.

The CDR3 is 15 residues long. V lost 1 base and J lost 4; bases outside the gene matches: 6. Per the germline V gene, CDR1 is SGHTA and CDR2 is FQGNSA. In the PCR, 60 Vbeta and 13 Jbeta primers were used. Profiling relied on immunoSEQ multiplex PCR, and the TCRdb table lists in-frame clones only, not all of them. The table has approximately 170,000 clones, approximately 81% seen once. Material: PBMCs. V and J are TRBV7-2 and TRBJ1-2; 7 nucleotides agree with TRBD1. This receptor was identified in a man aged 25 to 45 in good health and CMV-seropositive. CDR3 sequence: CASSLGPGGSYGYTF. The CDR3 coding sequence is TGTGCCAGCAGCTTAGGTCCAGGGGGAAGCTATGGCTACACCTTC. Supplemented by reference TRBV7-2 and TRBJ1-2, the full variable domain reads GAGVSQSPSNKVTEKGKDVELRCDPISGHTALYWYRQSLGQGLEFLIYFQGNSAPDKSGLPSDRFSAERTGGSVSTLTIQRTQQEDSAVYLCASSLGPGGSYGYTFGSGTRLTVV.